Sequencing of this T cell receptor beta chain was carried out in a study of blood T cell repertoires in COVID-19. Study context: Both acute and convalescent COVID-19 samples were obtained from the United States, Italy and Spain. Nucleic acid was either cDNA or gDNA, and it came from T cells, B-cell-depleted T cells, or PBMCs.

Original processing methods: By means of reference gene primer amplification, nucleated cell counts were estimated. Using immunoSEQ multiplex PCR, the repertoire was profiled, and TCRdb retains in-frame clones only, with some absent. The V and J calls and clone size come from that table; D and trimming were worked out from the DNA. The top ten hold under 8.5% of the sample, which has some 45,000 clones, about 89% seen once. Sequenced sample: peripheral blood. The receptor was isolated from a man in his 70s with active COVID-19.

CDR3 protein: CASSIGLGPQGRLSGANVLTF. CDR3 DNA sequence: TGTGCCAGTAGTATAGGTTTGGGCCCACAGGGTCGACTCTCTGGGGCCAACGTCCTGACTTTC. The chain couples TRBV19 to TRBJ2-6; maybe TRBD1 (6 bases). V was cut by 1 base and J by 0 bases, with 22 bases left in between. The CDR3 has 21 residues. Germline assignment: CDR1 LNHDA and CDR2 SQIVND (reference sequence).